The 27 T cell receptor beta chains below all came from one sample that was sequenced in a study of cytomegalovirus exposure and HLA in healthy donors. Both 60 Vbeta primers and 13 Jbeta primers went into the PCR. TCRdb keeps only in-frame clones here, not all; method: immunoSEQ multiplex PCR. Of 100,000 to 150,000 clones listed, around 72% are singletons. Sequencing was carried out using PBMCs. The receptors come from a human donor in good health.

This chain connects TRBV28 to TRBJ2-7; 7 bases are shared with TRBD1. With V trimmed by 5 bases and J by 9 bases, 10 bases remained unmatched. The CDR3 length is 13 residues. CDR1 is MDHEN and CDR2 is SYDVKM in the germline V gene. In DNA, the CDR3 is TGTGCCAGCAGTCCTACAGGGGTTAACGGGCAGTACTTC. Protein: CASSPTGVNGQYF.

This clone was found once. The chain carries TRBV2 and TRBJ2-1; the D gene is possibly TRBD2 (5 bases). The CDR3 contains 15 residues. V lost 6 bases, J lost 5 bases, and 17 bases lay in between. CDR1 is SNHLY, CDR2 FYNNEI, per germline. Here the CDR3 DNA reads TGTGCCAGCAGACACAAATACGTACTAGACAATGAGCAGTTCTTC. Residues: CASRHKYVLDNEQFF.

The V and J genes are TRBV28 and TRBJ1-5; D not resolved. The CDR3 is 15 amino acids. Germline loops: CDR1 MDHEN, CDR2 SYDVKM. The germline V and J ends were trimmed by 5 bases and 6 bases, with 17 bases remaining between them. CDR3 bases: TGTGCCAGCAGTCCCAACGGCGGGGTCGGTCAGCCCCAGCATTTT. It specifies CASSPNGGVGQPQHF.

The chain has TRBV6-5 and TRBJ2-2; 7 nucleotides line up with TRBD2. Per germline, CDR1 MNHEY and CDR2 SVGAGI. This CDR3 is built from 13 residues. The J segment lost 5 bases and the V segment lost 7 bases, leaving 4 bases of the junction unmatched. This chain's CDR3 is CASTAAGTGELFF. The CDR3, as DNA: TGTGCCAGCACCGCAGCGGGGACCGGGGAGCTGTTTTTT.

This clone was seen only a few times. The genes are TRBV6-4 and TRBJ1-1; 10 positions agree with TRBD1. Germline V gene data show CDR1 as MRHNA and CDR2 as SNTAGT. This CDR3 comprises 13 residues. V dropped 6 bases and J dropped 4; count of bases not matched to a gene: 2. Here the CDR3 DNA reads TGTGCCAGCAGCCGGGACAGGGGCACTGAAGCTTTCTTT. It translates to CASSRDRGTEAFF.

The rearrangement uses TRBV6-1 and TRBJ2-3; 7 bases match TRBD1. Unmatched junction bases numbered 11, after V lost 3 bases and J lost 14 bases. The length of the CDR3 is 13 residues. CDR1 is MNHNS, CDR2 SASEGT, per germline. This CDR3 is CASSETPDRASYF. The CDR3 DNA reads TGTGCCAGCAGTGAGACCCCCGACAGGGCGTCGTATTTT.

The V gene is TRBV7-9, the J gene TRBJ2-7; D perhaps matches TRBD2 (7 bases). V lost 7 bases, J lost 5 bases, and 24 bases lay in between. CDR1 and CDR2 (germline): SEHNR, FQNEAQ (reference sequence). This CDR3 is 16 amino acids long. In DNA form, the CDR3 reads TGTGCCAGCAACCCCCCCGTCGGGGGGCGATTAGACGAGCAGTACTTC. Amino acid sequence: CASNPPVGGRLDEQYF.

The rearrangement links TRBV27 to TRBJ2-1; the match to TRBD2 covers 13 bases. The CDR3 runs to 15 residues. In germline, CDR1 is MNHEY, CDR2 SMNVEV (reference sequence). V shed 5 bases and J 8 bases; nucleotides not matched to a gene: 6. CDR3 residues: CASSLGLAGIDEQFF. The DNA for the CDR3 is TGTGCCAGCAGTCTGGGACTAGCGGGGATCGATGAGCAGTTCTTC.

The chain employs TRBV15 and TRBJ2-1, with 7 bases aligning to TRBD2. With 4 bases clipped from V and 10 bases from J, the junction kept 16 bases outside the gene matches. CDR1 LNHNV and CDR2 YYDKDF come from the germline V gene (reference sequence). The CDR3 consists of 16 residues. CDR3 sequence reads: CATSKGRREIGREQFF. CDR3 DNA sequence: TGTGCCACCAGCAAAGGCCGGCGGGAGATCGGGCGGGAGCAGTTCTTC.

This rearrangement joins TRBV4-3 to TRBJ1-2, with D unresolved. Per the germline V gene, CDR1 is LGHNA and CDR2 is YSLEER. V lost 1 base and J lost 8, with 11 bases in between. The CDR3 consists of 13 residues. As DNA, the CDR3 is TGCGCCAGCAGCCAAGCCGGGGTTTTAGGCTACACCTTC. This sequence encodes CASSQAGVLGYTF.

Concerning this clone itself: The sample has other DNA sequences that encode this CDR3 too. The chain has TRBV6-6 and TRBJ2-1; 10 nucleotides align to TRBD2. J lost 3 bases, V lost 5 bases, and 4 bases had no gene match. The CDR3 runs 15 residues. Germline loops: CDR1 MNHNY, CDR2 SVGAGI (reference sequence). CDR3 amino acids: CASSQLAGRYNEQFF. The CDR3 coding sequence is TGTGCCAGCAGTCAACTAGCGGGGCGCTACAATGAGCAGTTCTTC.

The rearrangement joins TRBV6-5 to TRBJ2-7, with 7 bases aligning to TRBD1. The CDR3 extends over 14 amino acids. CDR1 is MNHEY, CDR2 SVGAGI, per germline. The trim removed 3 bases at V and 4 bases at J, leaving 6 bases unmatched. This CDR3 reads CASSYFKGAYEQYF. For the CDR3, the DNA is TGTGCCAGCAGTTATTTTAAGGGGGCGTACGAGCAGTACTTC.

The V gene is TRBV13, the J gene TRBJ1-3; 10 bases align to TRBD1. Germline assignment: CDR1 PRHDT and CDR2 FYEKMQ (reference sequence). The CDR3 has 14 residues. V gave up 4 bases and J gave up 6 bases; unmatched junction bases: 3. This CDR3 reads CASSWGTGVNTIYF. CDR3 DNA sequence: TGTGCCAGCAGCTGGGGGACAGGGGTAAACACCATATATTTT.

The chain employs TRBV4-2 and TRBJ2-2; maybe TRBD2 (6 bases). V lost 5 bases and J 3 bases, leaving 13 bases between the germline ends. This CDR3 has 15 amino acids. CDR1 and CDR2 (germline): LGHNA, YNFKEQ. CDR3 nucleotides: TGTGCCAGCAGCGACGGGACGGGGGACACCGGGGAGCTGTTTTTT. This gives the protein CASSDGTGDTGELFF.

The CDR3 bases are TGTGCCAGCAGCGCCCGTCGAGGGCTCTACAATGAGCAGTTCTTC. As protein: CASSARRGLYNEQFF. The gene calls are TRBV9 and TRBJ2-1; possibly TRBD2 for D (5 bases). V lost 3 bases and J lost 3, with 13 bases in between. Per the germline V gene, CDR1 is SGDLS and CDR2 is YYNGEE. The CDR3 sequence is 15 residues long.

The chain carries TRBV7-6 and TRBJ2-5; 8 nucleotides line up with TRBD1. J gave up 5 bases and V 3 bases, and 14 bases lay outside the gene matches. Germline CDR1 is SGHVS and CDR2 is FNYEAQ. This CDR3 is built from 17 residues. The CDR3 protein is CASSFGQGGFGRETQYF. The DNA of the CDR3 is TGTGCCAGCAGCTTCGGACAGGGAGGTTTTGGTAGGGAGACCCAGTACTTC.

V usage is TRBV10-3 and J usage is TRBJ2-1, with 8 bases lining up with TRBD1. CDR1 is ENHRY and CDR2 is SYGVKD in the germline V gene. The CDR3 spans 13 residues. Trimming at V came to 10 bases and at J to 3 bases, leaving 5 bases not matched to a gene. The CDR3 here is CATVDRGYNEQFF. CDR3 coding DNA: TGTGCCACCGTAGACAGGGGCTACAATGAGCAGTTCTTC.

The chain uses TRBV28 and TRBJ2-5; TRBD1 matches 8 bases. CDR1 and CDR2 (germline): MDHEN, SYDVKM. The CDR3 consists of 13 residues. V lost 6 bases and J lost 4; bases outside the gene matches: 4. The CDR3 DNA is TGTGCCAGCAGACCCAGGGGGCCAGAGACCCAGTACTTC. It codes for CASRPRGPETQYF.

V is TRBV6-1 and J is TRBJ1-4, with a weak D call TRBD1 (5 bases). CDR1 is MNHNS, CDR2 SASEGT, per germline. This CDR3 is built from 13 residues. V lost 4 bases and J 14 bases, leaving 17 bases between the germline ends. CDR3 DNA sequence: TGTGCCAGCAGTGGCGGTGTGAGGGGAGGGCTGTTTTTT. It encodes CASSGGVRGGLFF.

There are a few counts of this clone. Written as DNA, the CDR3 is TGCAGCGTGACAACAGGGGGTGCTCCCTACGAGCAGTACTTC. This codes for CSVTTGGAPYEQYF. The rearrangement joins TRBV29-1 to TRBJ2-7; 8 nucleotides match TRBD1. Germline V gives CDR1 SQVTM, CDR2 ANQGSEA. The CDR3 runs to 14 residues. V was clipped by 6 bases and J by 2 bases; unmatched bases: 9.

The chain links TRBV6-5 to TRBJ2-5; 7 nucleotides match TRBD2. The length of the CDR3 is 15 residues. Germline CDR1 is MNHEY and CDR2 is SVGAGI. V trimming: 2 bases; J trimming: 7 bases; junction bases outside the gene matches: 10. The CDR3 sequence: CASSYIGGTTATQYF. The CDR3 coding sequence is TGTGCCAGCAGTTACATCGGGGGGACTACTGCGACCCAGTACTTC.

V usage is TRBV2 and J usage is TRBJ2-7; 12 bases map to TRBD1. This CDR3 has 15 amino acids. Germline CDR1 reads SNHLY; CDR2 reads FYNNEI. V gave up 4 bases and J gave up 9 bases; unmatched junction bases: 10. CDR3 residues: CASSGGGQGAFGQYF. Here the CDR3 DNA reads TGTGCCAGCAGTGGAGGGGGACAGGGGGCTTTCGGGCAGTACTTC.

The V call is TRBV5-4, the J call TRBJ1-6, with 8 nucleotides matching TRBD1. The CDR3 extends over 15 amino acids. CDR1 and CDR2 from the germline V gene are SGHNT and YYREEE (reference sequence). Trimming took 2 bases from V and 7 from J; bases not matched to a gene: 5. The CDR3 bases are TGTGCCAGCAGCTTACCCGGGACAGGCAATTCACCCCTCCACTTT. Its translation: CASSLPGTGNSPLHF.

V and J are TRBV7-2 and TRBJ1-4, with D possibly matching TRBD1 (5 bases). Germline values: CDR1 SGHTA, CDR2 FQGNSA. This CDR3 comprises 14 residues. With 0 bases removed from V and 15 bases from J, the gap between germline ends came to 17 bases. The CDR3 DNA follows: TGTGCCAGCAGCTTAGCTTTCTCGGCAGGGATTGTGTTTTTT. This encodes CASSLAFSAGIVFF.

The chain links TRBV7-9 to TRBJ2-7; TRBD1 matches 7 bases. Per germline, CDR1 SEHNR and CDR2 FQNEAQ (reference sequence). Trimming at V came to 5 bases and at J to 5 bases, leaving 3 bases not matched to a gene. The CDR3 extends over 12 amino acids. The DNA for the CDR3 is TGTGCCAGCAGCCTAACAGGGGACGAGCAGTACTTC. This encodes CASSLTGDEQYF.

Only a few counts were recorded for this clone. The chain carries TRBV6-5 and TRBJ2-1; 8 nucleotides agree with TRBD2. The junction had 7 bases not matched to a gene; V was cut back by 0 bases and J by 15 bases. The CDR3 contains 13 residues. Germline CDR1 reads MNHEY; CDR2 reads SVGAGI. The CDR3 reads CASSYSSSGDLFF. DNA for the CDR3: TGTGCCAGCAGTTACTCGAGTAGCGGGGATCTGTTCTTC.

In regard to this clone: Other DNA sequences of this sample code for an identical CDR3. The chain combines TRBV5-1 with TRBJ1-3; D remains unclear. V lost 0 bases and J 0 bases, leaving 7 bases between the germline ends. This CDR3 is built from 15 residues. Looked up from germline, CDR1 is SGHRS and CDR2 is YFSETQ. The CDR3, as DNA: TGCGCCAGCAGCTTGGACACCGCCTCTGGAAACACCATATATTTT. This sequence encodes CASSLDTASGNTIYF.